This entry concerns a single TCR beta chain. This sample was taken from a study of cytotoxic CD8 clonotypes in ibrutinib-treated CLL. TCRdb keeps only in-frame clones here, not all; method: immunoSEQ multiplex PCR. The data contain roughly 250,000 clones, under 80% of them singletons. The ends were cut back, 0 bases at V and 9 bases at J, with 16 bases in the middle. The CDR3 covers 15 residues. CDR1 and CDR2 (germline): SGDLS, YYNGEE. J is TRBJ2-1 and V is TRBV9; possible D gene TRBD1, 5 bases. The sequence came from a human donor with chronic lymphocytic leukemia. The source was PBMCs, collected after 24 months of ibrutinib treatment. The CDR3: CASSVVQDLRGEQFF. DNA for the CDR3: TGTGCCAGCAGCGTAGTACAGGACCTTCGCGGTGAGCAGTTCTTC.